These 8 T cell receptor beta chains were sequenced from one sample in a study of neurological immune-mediated disorders. One entry per CDR3 protein results from TCRdb running MiXCR on the 5' RACE reads. Of 55,000 to 65,000 distinct CDR3 sequences in the sample, roughly 3.5% were seen once. Sequenced input: PBMCs. The receptors come from a woman in her 30s with multiple sclerosis.

This clonotype was detected many times. This rearrangement joins TRBV20-1 to TRBJ2-2; 12 nucleotides match TRBD2. V shed 2 bases, J shed 2 bases, and the junction held 3 bases outside the gene matches. This CDR3 has 16 amino acids. The germline gives CDR1 DFQATT, CDR2 SNEGSKA (reference sequence). The CDR3 bases are TGCAGTGCTAGATCGGGACTAGCGGGTAACACCGGGGAGCTGTTTTTT. Translated: CSARSGLAGNTGELFF.

The chain combines TRBV7-6 with TRBJ1-1; D is unresolved. V was shortened by 5 bases and J by 2 bases, with 15 bases between the two germline ends. The CDR3 runs to 15 residues. Germline V gene lookup returns CDR1 SGHVS and CDR2 FNYEAQ. For the CDR3, the DNA is TGTGCCAGCAGCCCCCGAAGGGTGATTAACACTGAAGCTTTCTTT. Amino acids: CASSPRRVINTEAFF.

This clonotype has at least ten counts. This chain uses TRBV29-1 with TRBJ2-3; no definite D call. Germline-derived CDR1 and CDR2 are SQVTM and ANQGSEA. The CDR3 is made up of 14 amino acids. Trimming stripped 4 bases from V and 8 bases from J, with 19 bases between. DNA for the CDR3: TGCAGCGTTGGTGTACACGCGGAATCCGCTACGCAGTATTTT. This gives the protein CSVGVHAESATQYF.

The V and J genes are TRBV3-1 and TRBJ1-4; possible D gene TRBD1, 6 bases. There are 13 residues in the CDR3. Trimming left V 3 bases short and J 8 bases short, with 10 bases between. Germline V gene lookup returns CDR1 LGHDT and CDR2 YNNKEL (reference sequence). The CDR3, as DNA: TGTGCCAGCAGCCAGACAGGAGGGGAAAAACTGTTTTTT. It specifies CASSQTGGEKLFF.

Ten or more counts support this clonotype. CDR3 bases: TGTGCCAGCAGTGAGACAGGAAACTATGGCTACACCTTC. The encoded protein is CASSETGNYGYTF. This chain connects TRBV11-2 to TRBJ1-2, with a possible D match to TRBD1 (6 bases). Germline CDR1 reads SGHAT; CDR2 reads FQNNGV. V was clipped by 6 bases and J by 2 bases, with 10 bases between them. The CDR3 totals 13 residues.

The chain has TRBV12-3 or TRBV12-4 and TRBJ1-5; D remains ambiguous. Trimming cost V 6 bases and J 2 bases, with 17 bases left between them. The CDR3 covers 16 residues. CDR3: CASSPLAGEGNQPQHF. The CDR3 bases are TGTGCCAGCAGCCCTTTGGCGGGTGAGGGCAATCAGCCCCAGCATTTT.

This clonotype was detected many times. V gene TRBV5-6 combines with J gene TRBJ1-2; D call uncertain. Germline V gene lookup returns CDR1 SGHDT and CDR2 YYEEEE. Trimming stripped 2 bases from V and 5 bases from J, with 10 bases between. There are 13 residues in the CDR3. CDR3 coding DNA: TGTGCCAGCAGCTTAGGGTCCGGATATGGCTACACCTTC. Residues: CASSLGSGYGYTF.

The chain has TRBV5-1 and TRBJ2-7, with 9 positions matching TRBD2. The germline CDR1 and CDR2 sequences are SGHRS and YFSETQ. V lost 0 bases and J lost 0; bases outside the gene matches: 10. The CDR3 is made up of 18 amino acids. The CDR3 spells CASSLEAGGPHGSYEQYF. CDR3 nucleotide sequence: TGCGCCAGCAGCTTGGAGGCGGGAGGGCCTCATGGCTCCTACGAGCAGTACTTC. Variable domain in full (rest from reference TRBV5-1 and TRBJ2-7): KAGVTQTPRYLIKTRGQQVTLSCSPISGHRSVSWYQQTPGQGLQFLFEYFSETQRNKGNFPGRFSGRQFSNSRSEMNVSTLELGDSALYLCASSLEAGGPHGSYEQYFGPGTRLTVT.